The sequence of this TCR beta chain was determined in a study of blood T cell repertoires in COVID-19. Germline loops: CDR1 WNHNN, CDR2 SYGVQD (reference sequence). Trimming removed 3 bases at V and 7 bases at J, with 15 bases between. This CDR3 is 15 amino acids long. Assay used: immunoSEQ multiplex PCR; TCRdb lists only in-frame clones, some missing. In the table there are about 270,000 clones, roughly 90% of which are singletons. This chain uses TRBV10-1 with TRBJ1-4; D possibly corresponds to TRBD1 (6 bases). This receptor was identified in a woman in her twenties or thirties with COVID-19, enrolled during active disease. What was sequenced was peripheral blood. DNA of the CDR3: TGCGCCAGCAGTGACCCGAGCCAGGGGAGTGAAAAACTGTTTTTT. It encodes CASSDPSQGSEKLFF.